The sequence of this T cell receptor beta chain was determined in a study of T cell responses to AZD1222 COVID-19 vaccine. Study information: Pooling covered second doses at about 4 or about 12 weeks.

Generated by immunoSEQ multiplex PCR, the TCRdb table keeps only in-frame clones and is missing some. The repertoire has 110,000 to 150,000 clones, about 89% of them found once; the top ten carry approximately 4.5%. General observations from the study: Baseline testing showed seropositivity in only a handful of AZD1222 recipients. Spike regions recognized by vaccine-associated CD4 TCRs spanned the protein, led by 160-218 and 743-854.

Points on this clone: The antigen is not known.

The TCR was taken from an adult in good health. Sequences were derived from peripheral blood, sampled on day 0 of AZD1222 vaccination.

Here the CDR3 reads CASSARQLMNYGYTF. Written as DNA, the CDR3 is TGTGCCAGCAGCGCGAGACAACTCATGAACTATGGCTACACCTTC. The chain carries TRBV6-5 and TRBJ1-2; D not certain. This CDR3 is 15 amino acids long. Germline V lookup: CDR1 MNHEY, CDR2 SVGAGI. V lost 6 bases and J lost 2, with 16 bases in between.